This passage covers 8 T cell receptor beta chains from one sample sequenced in a study of OX40 agonist ivuxolimab in advanced cancers. TCRdb's table, derived via immunoSEQ multiplex PCR, lists solely in-frame clones and lacks some. The sample lists just over 95,000 clones, 85% to 90% occurring once. This material consisted of CD4+ or CD8+ T cells sorted from blood, taken in a trial of the OX40 agonist ivuxolimab. The receptor source for this set is an adult with an advanced solid tumor such as melanoma, head and neck, liver or kidney cancer.

The rearrangement links TRBV30 to TRBJ2-3, with TRBD2 identical over 9 bases. The germline gives CDR1 GTSNPN, CDR2 SVGIG (reference sequence). The junction had 13 bases not matched to a gene; V was cut back by 1 base and J by 2 bases. This CDR3 comprises 18 residues. The CDR3 reads CAWSGWRGGLGDTDTQYF. Here the CDR3 DNA reads TGTGCCTGGAGTGGATGGCGGGGGGGCCTCGGAGACACAGATACGCAGTATTTT. Full variable domain (missing parts from reference TRBV30 and TRBJ2-3): SQTIHQWPATLVQPVGSPLSLECTVEGTSNPNLYWYRQAAGRGLQLLFYSVGIGQISSEVPQNLSASRPQDRQFILSSKKLLLSDSGFYLCAWSGWRGGLGDTDTQYFGPGTRLTVL.

On this clone: The sample has other DNA sequences that encode this CDR3 too. The rearrangement joins TRBV5-1 to TRBJ1-5, with a tentative D call TRBD1 (5 bases). Germline CDR1 and CDR2: SGHRS and YFSETQ. The CDR3 extends over 14 amino acids. Trimming removed 0 bases from V and 3 bases from J, with 7 bases in between. CDR3 protein: CASSLGGPNQPQHF. The CDR3 DNA follows: TGCGCCAGCAGCTTGGGGGGCCCCAATCAGCCCCAGCATTTT. Combining the CDR3 with reference TRBV5-1 and TRBJ1-5 gives the whole variable domain KAGVTQTPRYLIKTRGQQVTLSCSPISGHRSVSWYQQTPGQGLQFLFEYFSETQRNKGNFPGRFSGRQFSNSRSEMNVSTLELGDSALYLCASSLGGPNQPQHFGDGTRLSIL.

This rearrangement joins TRBV6-5 to TRBJ1-6; a weak D match, TRBD1 (5 bases). CDR3 length: 12 residues. V lost 4 bases to trimming and J lost 10 bases, with 8 bases between them. Germline V gives CDR1 MNHEY, CDR2 SVGAGI. CDR3 region: CASSFKGSPLHF. The CDR3 DNA follows: TGTGCCAGCAGTTTTAAGGGGTCACCCCTCCACTTT.

V gene TRBV5-1 combines with J gene TRBJ2-5; D is possibly TRBD1 (6 bases). Looked up from germline, CDR1 is SGHRS and CDR2 is YFSETQ. The CDR3 runs to 13 residues. Trimming stripped 6 bases from V and 4 bases from J, with 13 bases between. The CDR3: CASNSGARETQYF. DNA for the CDR3: TGCGCCAGCAACTCAGGGGCGCGAGAGACCCAGTACTTC.

This clone showed up just once. The chain links TRBV5-1 to TRBJ2-3; D is uncertain. The CDR3 consists of 15 residues. From germline, CDR1 is SGHRS and CDR2 YFSETQ. The V end was cut by 1 base, the J end by 0 bases, with 9 bases between. The CDR3 DNA reads as TGCGCCAGCAGCTTGACAGCCAGTAGCACAGATACGCAGTATTTT. It is translated as CASSLTASSTDTQYF.

This sequence joins TRBV9 and TRBJ2-7, with D unresolved. The CDR3 has 13 residues. Trimming shortened V by 2 bases and J by 0 bases, and 6 bases separated the two germline ends. Germline values: CDR1 SGDLS, CDR2 YYNGEE. CDR3 loop: CASSVAPSYEQYF. In DNA, the CDR3 is TGTGCCAGCAGCGTCGCACCCTCCTACGAGCAGTACTTC. Looking up the rest from reference TRBV9 and TRBJ2-7 gives the full variable domain: DSGVTQTPKHLITATGQRVTLRCSPRSGDLSVYWYQQSLDQGLQFLIQYYNGEERAKGNILERFSAQQFPDLHSELNLSSLELGDSALYFCASSVAPSYEQYFGPGTRLTVT.

This chain links TRBV7-8 with TRBJ1-6, with D uncertain. V was pared by 3 bases and J by 8 bases, with 5 bases between. Germline V gives CDR1 SGHVS, CDR2 FQNEAQ. This CDR3 is built from 12 residues. CDR3 region: CASSFGDSPLHF. CDR3 bases: TGTGCCAGCAGCTTTGGGGATTCACCCCTCCACTTT.

The chain combines TRBV9 with TRBJ2-2; D remains ambiguous. V lost 6 bases to trimming and J lost 3 bases, with 12 bases between them. The CDR3 has 14 residues. Germline values: CDR1 SGDLS, CDR2 YYNGEE. CDR3 nucleotide sequence: TGTGCCAGCACTGGGGAACAGCACACCGGGGAGCTGTTTTTT. Protein: CASTGEQHTGELFF.